The 7 T cell receptor beta chains below all came from one sample that was sequenced in a study of OX40 agonist ivuxolimab in advanced cancers. TCRdb's copy holds only in-frame clones and misses some; the assay was immunoSEQ multiplex PCR. The sample has approximately 90,000 clones, around 90% seen once; the top ten hold roughly 0.79%. Source: CD4+ or CD8+ T cells sorted from blood, taken in a trial of the OX40 agonist ivuxolimab. The receptors originated from an adult with an advanced solid tumor such as melanoma, head and neck, liver or kidney cancer.

This clone was recorded once. The chain has TRBV5-1 and TRBJ1-5; D perhaps matches TRBD1 (5 bases). Trimming left V 0 bases short and J 4 bases short, with 11 bases between. This CDR3 has 15 residues. Looked up from germline, CDR1 is SGHRS and CDR2 is YFSETQ. Here the CDR3 DNA reads TGCGCCAGCAGCTTGGTCTCAGGGTTTAATCAGCCCCAGCATTTT. It is translated as CASSLVSGFNQPQHF.

The chain is built from TRBV6-5 and TRBJ2-2; TRBD1 might be the D (5 bases). Germline V gene data show CDR1 as MNHEY and CDR2 as SVGAGI. Trimming pared 2 bases from V and 3 bases from J, leaving 7 bases between. The CDR3 has 14 residues. The CDR3 nucleotides read TGTGCCAGCAGTTACCGCAGGGACACCGGGGAGCTGTTTTTT. Translation: CASSYRRDTGELFF.

The J gene is TRBJ2-5, the V gene TRBV18, with 9 bases lining up with TRBD1. CDR3 length: 15 amino acids. Trimming removed 4 bases from V and 4 bases from J; junction bases left unmatched: 7. Germline V lookup: CDR1 KGHSH, CDR2 LQKENI. CDR3 amino acids: CASSRPGTGIETQYF. As DNA, the CDR3 is TGTGCCAGCTCACGTCCTGGGACAGGGATAGAGACCCAGTACTTC.

The J gene is TRBJ2-1, the V gene TRBV28; TRBD1 aligns across 11 bases. The CDR3 runs to 19 residues. Germline V lookup: CDR1 MDHEN, CDR2 SYDVKM. V shed 3 bases, J shed 3 bases, and the junction held 13 bases outside the gene matches. The CDR3 nucleotides read TGTGCCAGCAGTTTCGTTTCGGGACAGGGGGGCCAGCTCTACAATGAGCAGTTCTTC. It is translated as CASSFVSGQGGQLYNEQFF.

The gene calls are TRBV30 and TRBJ1-2; D not certain. The CDR3 loop spans 13 amino acids. Germline V gene lookup returns CDR1 GTSNPN and CDR2 SVGIG (reference sequence). V lost 0 bases to trimming and J lost 8 bases, with 13 bases between them. The CDR3 loop reads CAWSVSAAGGYTF. The CDR3 region has the DNA TGTGCCTGGAGTGTAAGTGCGGCGGGCGGCTACACCTTC.

J is TRBJ1-4 and V is TRBV2; D perhaps matches TRBD1 (5 bases). Per germline, CDR1 SNHLY and CDR2 FYNNEI. CDR3 length: 13 amino acids. Between the trimmed V and J ends, which lost 7 bases and 4 bases, there was a span of 10 bases. CDR3 nucleotides: TGTGCCAGCAAGGACACGTTTAATGAAAAACTGTTTTTT. This translates into CASKDTFNEKLFF.

The rearrangement uses TRBV6-5 and TRBJ1-5; tentatively, D is TRBD1 (5 bases). CDR3 length: 15 amino acids. Germline assignment: CDR1 MNHEY and CDR2 SVGAGI. V was clipped by 2 bases and J by 1 base, with 9 bases between them. CDR3 bases: TGTGCCAGCAGTTACATGGCAGGGAGCAATCAGCCCCAGCATTTT. Its protein product is CASSYMAGSNQPQHF.